This T cell receptor beta chain emerged from a study of PD-1 blockade in classical Hodgkin lymphoma. This sample's time point: cycle 4 day 1 (C4D1), after less than 7 weeks of nivolumab. Each patient experienced a relapse that followed autologous stem cell transplantation, and brentuximab vedotin exposure varied. The study recorded best responses of complete response, partial response or progressive disease. Trimming took 5 bases from V and 1 from J; bases not matched to a gene: 4. The CDR3 spans 14 residues. CDR1 LNHDA and CDR2 SQIVND come from the germline V gene (reference sequence). Some clones are missing from TCRdb's copy, which holds only in-frame ones; the method was immunoSEQ multiplex PCR. The profile covers 21,000 or so clones, with approximately 87% appearing a single time and 23% taken by the ten largest.

The origin of this receptor is a human donor with classical Hodgkin lymphoma. The chain joins TRBV19 to TRBJ1-1, with TRBD1 matching 7 bases. Specimen: peripheral blood mononuclear cells (PBMCs), collected before the fourth cycle of nivolumab. This CDR3 is CASSWQGGNTEAFF. In nucleotides, the CDR3 is TGTGCCAGTAGTTGGCAGGGGGGGAACACTGAAGCTTTCTTT. Drawing the rest from reference TRBV19 and TRBJ1-1, the complete variable domain is DGGITQSPKYLFRKEGQNVTLSCEQNLNHDAMYWYRQDPGQGLRLIYYSQIVNDFQKGDIAEGYSVSREKKESFPLTVTSAQKNPTAFYLCASSWQGGNTEAFFGQGTRLTVV.